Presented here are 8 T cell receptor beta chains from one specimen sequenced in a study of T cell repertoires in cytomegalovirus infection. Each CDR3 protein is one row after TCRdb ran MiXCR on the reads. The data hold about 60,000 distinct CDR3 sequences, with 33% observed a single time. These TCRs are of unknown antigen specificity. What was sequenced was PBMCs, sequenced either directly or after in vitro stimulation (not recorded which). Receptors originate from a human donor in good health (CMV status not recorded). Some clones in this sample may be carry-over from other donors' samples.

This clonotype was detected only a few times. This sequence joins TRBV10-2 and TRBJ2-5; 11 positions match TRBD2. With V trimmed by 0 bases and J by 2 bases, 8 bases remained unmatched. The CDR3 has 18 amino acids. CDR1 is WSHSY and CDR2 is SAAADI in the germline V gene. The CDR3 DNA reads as TGCGCCAGCAGTGAGTCACTAGCGGGAGAAGGGGCTCAAGAGACCCAGTACTTC. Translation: CASSESLAGEGAQETQYF.

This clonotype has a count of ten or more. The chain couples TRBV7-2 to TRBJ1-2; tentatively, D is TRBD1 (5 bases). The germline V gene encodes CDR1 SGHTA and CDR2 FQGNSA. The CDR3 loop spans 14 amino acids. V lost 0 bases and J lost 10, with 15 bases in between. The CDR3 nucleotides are TGTGCCAGCAGCTTAGCTTGGGGCCCTAAAGACTACACCTTC. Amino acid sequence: CASSLAWGPKDYTF.

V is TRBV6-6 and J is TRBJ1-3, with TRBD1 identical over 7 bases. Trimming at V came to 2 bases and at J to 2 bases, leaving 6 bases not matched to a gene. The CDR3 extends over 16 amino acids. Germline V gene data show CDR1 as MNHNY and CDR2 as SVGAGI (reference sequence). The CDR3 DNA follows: TGTGCCAGCAGTTACCCAACAGGGGTACCTGGAAACACCATATATTTT. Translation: CASSYPTGVPGNTIYF.

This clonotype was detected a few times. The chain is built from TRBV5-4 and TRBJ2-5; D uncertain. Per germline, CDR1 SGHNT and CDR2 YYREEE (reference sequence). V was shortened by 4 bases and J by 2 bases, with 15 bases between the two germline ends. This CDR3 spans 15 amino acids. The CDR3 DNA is TGTGCCAGCAGCCCGAAGCCGTCGAGGCAAGAGACCCAGTACTTC. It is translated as CASSPKPSRQETQYF.

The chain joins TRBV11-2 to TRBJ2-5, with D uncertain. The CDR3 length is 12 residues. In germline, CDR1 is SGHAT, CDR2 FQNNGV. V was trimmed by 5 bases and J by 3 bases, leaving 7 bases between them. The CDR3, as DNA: TGTGCCAGCAGCCTACAAGAAGAGACCCAGTACTTC. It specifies CASSLQEETQYF.

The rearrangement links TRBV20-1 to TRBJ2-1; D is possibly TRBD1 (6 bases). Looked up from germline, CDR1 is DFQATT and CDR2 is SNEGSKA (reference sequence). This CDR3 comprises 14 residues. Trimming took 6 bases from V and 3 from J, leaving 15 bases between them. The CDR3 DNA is TGCAGTGCCCCGACGACAGGCAGCTACAATGAGCAGTTCTTC. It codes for CSAPTTGSYNEQFF.

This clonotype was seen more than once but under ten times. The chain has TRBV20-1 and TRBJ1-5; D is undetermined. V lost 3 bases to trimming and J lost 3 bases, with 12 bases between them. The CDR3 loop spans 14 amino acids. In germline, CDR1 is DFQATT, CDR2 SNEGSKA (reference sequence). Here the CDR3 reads CSARAAGFNQPQHF. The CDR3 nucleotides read TGCAGTGCTAGGGCAGCGGGGTTCAATCAGCCCCAGCATTTT.

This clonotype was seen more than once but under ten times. Here the CDR3 DNA reads TGCGCCAGCAGCCATCCTAGGGGCGGATTATCAGATACGCAGTATTTT. Translated, it gives CASSHPRGGLSDTQYF. The chain joins TRBV4-1 to TRBJ2-3; TRBD1 might be the D (5 bases). The CDR3 totals 16 residues. Germline V gene data show CDR1 as MGHRA and CDR2 as YSYEKL. V lost 3 bases, J lost 4 bases, and 17 bases lay in between.